This record looks at one TCR beta chain sequence and its context. The data were obtained in a study of Tregs in tolerant kidney transplant recipients. The nonmyeloablative bone marrow transplants came from related graft donors, with transient mixed chimerism. Unstimulated regulatory T cells (CD4+CD25+CD127-), CD4+CD25- non-regulatory cells, CD4 and CD8 cells were FACS-sorted from thawed PBMCs. The table came from immunoSEQ multiplex PCR; TCRdb's copy has only in-frame clones and leaves some out. The sample lists about 50,000 clones; approximately 90% were seen once. The sample here was CD8+ T cells from blood (PBMCs), taken 12 months after the transplant. This TCR came from a human patient who received a combined kidney and bone marrow transplant. T cells may partly derive from the graft donor.

CDR3 loop: CASGWGVPYEQYF. Here the CDR3 DNA reads TGTGCCAGCGGCTGGGGGGTCCCCTACGAGCAGTACTTC. The V and J genes are TRBV6-6 and TRBJ2-7; D might be TRBD2 (6 bases). Per the germline V gene, CDR1 is MNHNY and CDR2 is SVGAGI (reference sequence). Trimming removed 8 bases at V and 2 bases at J, with 13 bases between. The CDR3 has 13 amino acids.